These 5 T cell receptor beta chains were all obtained from the same sample, sequenced in a study of Ad26.COV2.S vaccination and SARS-CoV-2 variants. The method was immunoSEQ multiplex PCR; TCRdb's version includes in-frame clones alone and lacks a portion of them. The sample lists 430,000 or so clones, roughly 87% occurring once. Stated treatment: over 15 received Ad26.COV2.S at low or high dose, single or two shots; 5 received placebo; per-sample allocation not given. Sampling was performed 63 days after the first vaccine or placebo injection. The sequenced sample was peripheral blood, obtained in a trial of Ad26.COV2.S vaccine versus placebo. These TCRs come from a person between 18 and 59 years old who received the Ad26.COV2.S COVID-19 vaccine or a placebo.

This clone was seen just once. The chain combines TRBV28 with TRBJ2-7; TRBD2 matches 8 bases. V gave up 8 bases and J gave up 5 bases; unmatched junction bases: 8. Germline V gives CDR1 MDHEN, CDR2 SYDVKM. The CDR3 totals 13 residues. The CDR3 bases are TGTGCCAGCGGACTAGCCCAGGGGAACGAGCAGTACTTC. This sequence encodes CASGLAQGNEQYF.

V usage is TRBV28 and J usage is TRBJ1-2, with D tentatively TRBD1 (5 bases). The CDR3 spans 18 residues. Per the germline V gene, CDR1 is MDHEN and CDR2 is SYDVKM. The ends were cut back, 0 bases at V and 4 bases at J, with 21 bases in the middle. CDR3 sequence: CASSLWFVGQGLTYGYTF. The CDR3 DNA reads as TGTGCCAGCAGTTTATGGTTCGTAGGGCAGGGCCTTACCTATGGCTACACCTTC.

This chain joins TRBV5-1 and TRBJ2-2; possibly TRBD1 or TRBD2 for D (5 bases each). CDR3 size: 15 residues. The V end lost 0 bases, the J end lost 6 bases, and 12 bases lay between the germline ends. Germline V gene lookup returns CDR1 SGHRS and CDR2 YFSETQ. The CDR3 protein is CASSLGPGASGELFF. CDR3 nucleotide sequence: TGCGCCAGCAGCTTGGGACCCGGGGCGTCCGGGGAGCTGTTTTTT. Complete variable domain (other parts from reference TRBV5-1 and TRBJ2-2): KAGVTQTPRYLIKTRGQQVTLSCSPISGHRSVSWYQQTPGQGLQFLFEYFSETQRNKGNFPGRFSGRQFSNSRSEMNVSTLELGDSALYLCASSLGPGASGELFFGEGSRLTVL.

The V gene is TRBV23-1, the J gene TRBJ2-3; D is unclear. TRBV23-1 is noted as an ORF with a role that remains uncertain. The CDR3 totals 18 residues. V was pared by 4 bases and J by 0 bases, with 20 bases between. The CDR3 DNA reads as TGCGCCAGCAGTCCCCCGGACGCGGAACTGACTAGCACAGATACGCAGTATTTT. The encoded protein is CASSPPDAELTSTDTQYF.

The chain couples TRBV28 to TRBJ2-3; D is possibly TRBD2 (6 bases). V dropped 8 bases and J dropped 6 bases, with 21 bases sitting between them. Germline lookup yields CDR1 MDHEN and CDR2 SYDVKM. The CDR3 contains 15 residues. The CDR3 is CASAPLTLGGDTQYF. The CDR3 DNA is TGTGCCAGCGCCCCTCTGACCCTTGGGGGGGATACGCAGTATTTT.